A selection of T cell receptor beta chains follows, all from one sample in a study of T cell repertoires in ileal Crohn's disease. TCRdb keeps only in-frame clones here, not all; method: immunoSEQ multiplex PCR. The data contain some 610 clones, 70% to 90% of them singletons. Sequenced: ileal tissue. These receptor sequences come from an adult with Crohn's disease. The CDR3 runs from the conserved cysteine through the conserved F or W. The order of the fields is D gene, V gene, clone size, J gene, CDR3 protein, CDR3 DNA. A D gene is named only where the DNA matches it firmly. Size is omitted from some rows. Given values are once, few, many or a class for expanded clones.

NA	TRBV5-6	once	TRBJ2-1	CASSLYEPAYNEQFF	TGTGCCAGCAGCTTGTATGAGCCTGCCTACAATGAGCAGTTCTTC
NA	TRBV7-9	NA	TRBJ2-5	CASSLAHRQETQYF	TGTGCCAGCAGCTTAGCCCACAGGCAAGAGACCCAGTACTTC
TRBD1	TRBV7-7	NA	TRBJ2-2	CASSRDRGSGELFF	TGTGCCAGCAGCCGCGACAGGGGGTCCGGGGAGCTGTTTTTT
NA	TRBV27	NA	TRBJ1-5	CASSRTGWGQPQHF	TGTGCCAGCAGCCGCACAGGGTGGGGGCAGCCCCAGCATTTT
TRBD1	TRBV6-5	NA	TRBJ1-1	CASSQHKGALTEAFF	TGTGCCAGCAGCCAGCATAAGGGGGCTTTGACTGAAGCTTTCTTT
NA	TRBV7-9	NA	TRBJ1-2	CASSPPGSATDGYTF	TGTGCCAGCAGCCCCCCGGGGAGTGCGACAGATGGCTACACCTTC
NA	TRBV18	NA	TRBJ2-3	CASSPPEGTDTQYF	TGTGCCAGCTCACCACCGGAAGGTACAGATACGCAGTATTTT
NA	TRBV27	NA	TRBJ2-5	CASTPGAGQETQYF	TGTGCCAGCACCCCTGGGGCAGGACAAGAGACCCAGTACTTC
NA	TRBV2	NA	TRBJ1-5	CASFGNQPQHF	TGTGCCAGCTTTGGCAATCAGCCCCAGCATTTT
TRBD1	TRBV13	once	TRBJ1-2	CASSSPLDGDRVTYGYTF	TGTGCCAGCAGCTCCCCATTGGACGGGGACAGGGTAACCTATGGCTACACCTTC
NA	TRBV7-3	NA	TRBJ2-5	CASSLMKGETQYF	TGTGCCAGCAGCTTAATGAAGGGAGAGACCCAGTACTTC
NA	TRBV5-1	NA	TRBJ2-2	CASRFSNTGELFF	TGCGCCAGCCGATTCAGCAACACCGGGGAGCTGTTTTTT
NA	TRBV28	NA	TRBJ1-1	CASSSAASLDTEAFF	TGTGCCAGCAGTTCCGCGGCCTCTTTGGACACTGAAGCTTTCTTT
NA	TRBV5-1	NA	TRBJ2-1	CASSRSVSSENEQFF	TGCGCCAGCAGCCGCTCCGTGAGTTCGGAGAATGAGCAGTTCTTC
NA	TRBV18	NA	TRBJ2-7	CASSPTPDYEQYF	TGTGCCAGCTCTCCAACTCCCGACTACGAGCAGTACTTC
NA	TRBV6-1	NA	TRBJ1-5	CASSERVSQPQHF	TGTGCCAGCAGTGAACGGGTATCCCAGCCCCAGCATTTT
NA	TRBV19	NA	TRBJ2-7	CASSPGFSGHRPYEQYF	TGTGCCAGTAGTCCTGGGTTCTCGGGACATCGCCCGTACGAGCAGTACTTC
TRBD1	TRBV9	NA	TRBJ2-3	CASSDGTGRGDTQYF	TGTGCCAGCAGCGACGGGACAGGGCGCGGAGATACGCAGTATTTT
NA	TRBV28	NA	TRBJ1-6	CASSLDEEVSPLHF	TGTGCCAGCAGTCTTGACGAGGAGGTCTCACCCCTCCACTTT
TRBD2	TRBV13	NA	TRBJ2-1	CASSSTSGGPYNEQFF	TGTGCCAGCAGTTCCACTAGCGGGGGACCATACAATGAGCAGTTCTTC
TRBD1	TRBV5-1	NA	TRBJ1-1	CASSWGTGYTEAFF	TGCGCCAGCAGCTGGGGGACAGGGTACACTGAAGCTTTCTTT
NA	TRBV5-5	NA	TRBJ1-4	CASSLEPGMGEKLFF	TGTGCCAGCAGCTTGGAGCCGGGAATGGGTGAAAAACTGTTTTTT
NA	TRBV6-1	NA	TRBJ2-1	CASSAGGTYNEQFF	TGTGCCAGCAGTGCAGGAGGGACCTACAATGAGCAGTTCTTC
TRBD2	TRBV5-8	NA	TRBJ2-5	CASGGLAQETQYF	TGTGCCAGCGGGGGACTAGCGCAAGAGACCCAGTACTTC
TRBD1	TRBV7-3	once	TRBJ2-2	CASSSGQPNTGELFF	TGTGCCAGCAGCTCGGGACAGCCGAACACCGGGGAGCTGTTTTTT
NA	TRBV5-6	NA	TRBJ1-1	CASSSDLNTEAFF	TGTGCCAGCAGCTCTGACTTAAACACTGAAGCTTTCTTT
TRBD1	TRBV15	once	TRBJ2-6	CATEQGPGANVLTF	TGTGCCACAGAACAGGGGCCTGGGGCCAACGTCCTGACTTTC
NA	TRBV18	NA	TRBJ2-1	CASSQTAGEYNEQFF	TGTGCCAGCTCACAGACAGCTGGGGAATACAATGAGCAGTTCTTC
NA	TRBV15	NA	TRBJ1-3	CATSAYPQGGNTIYF	TGTGCCACCAGCGCTTACCCACAGGGTGGAAACACCATATATTTT
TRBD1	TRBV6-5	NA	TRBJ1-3	CASSPLTGSGNTIYF	TGTGCCAGCAGTCCGTTGACAGGGAGTGGAAACACCATATATTTT
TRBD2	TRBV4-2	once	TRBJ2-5	CASSQGRGGMETQYF	TGTGCCAGCAGCCAAGGGCGGGGGGGCATGGAGACCCAGTACTTC
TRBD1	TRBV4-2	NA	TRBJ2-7	CASSQAQGQDYSYEQYF	TGTGCCAGCAGCCAAGCCCAGGGACAGGACTATTCCTACGAGCAGTACTTC
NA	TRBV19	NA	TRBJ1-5	CASSPHGPLGSNQPQHF	TGTGCCAGTAGTCCCCACGGCCCCTTAGGGAGCAATCAGCCCCAGCATTTT
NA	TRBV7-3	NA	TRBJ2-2	CASRLDWGTGELFF	TGTGCCAGCAGGTTGGACTGGGGCACCGGGGAGCTGTTTTTT
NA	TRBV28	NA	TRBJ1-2	CASRYSGGNYGYTF	TGTGCCAGCAGATATTCCGGGGGAAACTATGGCTACACCTTC
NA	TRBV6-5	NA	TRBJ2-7	CASSYAGFSPYEQYF	TGTGCCAGCAGTTACGCAGGGTTCTCACCCTACGAGCAGTACTTC
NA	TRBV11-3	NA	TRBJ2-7	CASSLAPGGEQYF	TGTGCCAGCAGCTTAGCCCCAGGGGGGGAGCAGTACTTC
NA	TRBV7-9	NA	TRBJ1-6	CASSLMEPGNSPLHF	TGTGCCAGCAGCTTAATGGAGCCAGGCAACTCACCCCTCCACTTT
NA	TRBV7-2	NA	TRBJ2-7	CASSLINPYEQYF	TGTGCCAGCAGCTTGATAAACCCCTACGAGCAGTACTTC
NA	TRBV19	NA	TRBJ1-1	CASTSQVMNTEAFF	TGTGCCAGTACCTCACAGGTCATGAACACTGAAGCTTTCTTT
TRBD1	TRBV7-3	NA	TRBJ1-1	CASSWETGVKTEAFF	TGTGCCAGCAGCTGGGAGACAGGGGTAAAGACTGAAGCTTTCTTT